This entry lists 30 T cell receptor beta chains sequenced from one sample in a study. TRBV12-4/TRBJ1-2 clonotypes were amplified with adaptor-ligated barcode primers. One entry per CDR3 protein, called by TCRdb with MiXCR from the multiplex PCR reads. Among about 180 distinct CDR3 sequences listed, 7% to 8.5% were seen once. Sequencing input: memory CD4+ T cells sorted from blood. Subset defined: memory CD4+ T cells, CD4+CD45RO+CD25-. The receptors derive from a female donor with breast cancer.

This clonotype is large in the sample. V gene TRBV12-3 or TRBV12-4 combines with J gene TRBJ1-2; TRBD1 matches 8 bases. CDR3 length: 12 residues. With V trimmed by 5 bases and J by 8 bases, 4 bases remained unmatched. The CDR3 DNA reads TGTGCCAGCAGTCGGACAGGGACCGGCTACACCTTC. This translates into CASSRTGTGYTF.

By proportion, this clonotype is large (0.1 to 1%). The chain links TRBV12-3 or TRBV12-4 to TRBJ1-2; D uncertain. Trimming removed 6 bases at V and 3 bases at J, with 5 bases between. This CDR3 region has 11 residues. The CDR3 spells CASSPDYGYTF. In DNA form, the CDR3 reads TGTGCCAGCAGCCCCGACTATGGCTACACCTTC.

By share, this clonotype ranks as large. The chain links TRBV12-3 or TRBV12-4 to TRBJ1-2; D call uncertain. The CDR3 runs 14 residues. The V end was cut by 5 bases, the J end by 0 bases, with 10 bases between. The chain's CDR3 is CASSVDGTNYGYTF. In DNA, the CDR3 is TGTGCCAGCAGTGTGGACGGTACTAACTATGGCTACACCTTC.

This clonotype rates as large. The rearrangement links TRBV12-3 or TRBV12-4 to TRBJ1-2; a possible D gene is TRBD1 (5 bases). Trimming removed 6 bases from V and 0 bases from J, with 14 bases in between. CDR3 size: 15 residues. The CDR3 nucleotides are TGTGCCAGCAGATTTGGGGCCTTAGCTAACTATGGCTACACCTTC. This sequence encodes CASRFGALANYGYTF.

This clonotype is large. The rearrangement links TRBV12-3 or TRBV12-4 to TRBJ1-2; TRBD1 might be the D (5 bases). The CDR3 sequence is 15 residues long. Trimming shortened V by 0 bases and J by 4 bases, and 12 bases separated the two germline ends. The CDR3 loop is CASSLAGGGVYGYTF. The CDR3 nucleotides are TGTGCCAGCAGTTTAGCGGGAGGAGGGGTCTATGGCTACACCTTC.

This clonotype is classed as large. The CDR3 region has the DNA TGTGCCAGCAGTTTCGGGGAAGCTTACGGCTACACCTTC. It specifies CASSFGEAYGYTF. V and J are TRBV12-3 or TRBV12-4 and TRBJ1-2; D not resolved. This CDR3 is 13 amino acids long. Trimming left V 3 bases short and J 8 bases short, with 13 bases between.

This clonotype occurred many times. The CDR3 spells CASSVTPVRGYTF. The CDR3 region has the DNA TGTGCCAGCAGTGTGACTCCCGTTCGTGGCTACACCTTC. The chain has TRBV12-3 or TRBV12-4 and TRBJ1-2; D not certain. The length of the CDR3 is 13 residues. Trimming cost V 5 bases and J 7 bases, with 14 bases left between them.

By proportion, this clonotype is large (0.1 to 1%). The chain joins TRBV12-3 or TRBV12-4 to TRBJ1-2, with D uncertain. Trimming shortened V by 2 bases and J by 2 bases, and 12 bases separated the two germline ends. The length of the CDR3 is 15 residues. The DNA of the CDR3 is TGTGCCAGCAGTTTAAGGAGTTCACCCAACTATGGCTACACCTTC. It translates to CASSLRSSPNYGYTF.

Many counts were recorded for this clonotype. The CDR3 nucleotides are TGTGCCAGCAGTTCCCGGGACTCGGGAGGCTACACCTTC. Its protein product is CASSSRDSGGYTF. The rearrangement links TRBV12-3 or TRBV12-4 to TRBJ1-2; possible D gene TRBD1, 5 bases. Trimming pared 4 bases from V and 8 bases from J, leaving 14 bases between. The length of the CDR3 is 13 residues.

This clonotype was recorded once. This chain's CDR3 is CASSPRQGNYGYTF. The DNA for the CDR3 is TGTGCCAGCAGTCCTAGACAGGGTAACTATGGCTACACCTTC. V and J are TRBV12-3 or TRBV12-4 and TRBJ1-2; 7 bases match TRBD1. The V gene end was trimmed by 5 bases and the J gene end by 1 base; junction bases not matched to a gene: 4. CDR3 length equals 14 residues.

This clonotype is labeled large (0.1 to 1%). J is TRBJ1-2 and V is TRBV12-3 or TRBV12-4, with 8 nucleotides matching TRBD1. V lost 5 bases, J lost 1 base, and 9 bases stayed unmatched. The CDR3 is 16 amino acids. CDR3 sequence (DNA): TGTGCCAGCAGTCCCCTAGGACAGGGCCTTAACTATGGCTACACCTTC. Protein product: CASSPLGQGLNYGYTF.

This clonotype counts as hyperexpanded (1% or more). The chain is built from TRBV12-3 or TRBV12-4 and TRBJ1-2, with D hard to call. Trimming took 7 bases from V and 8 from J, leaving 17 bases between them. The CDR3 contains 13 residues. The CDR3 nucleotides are TGTGCCAGCACCCTAGGACCGGAGAGGGGCTACACCTTC. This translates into CASTLGPERGYTF.

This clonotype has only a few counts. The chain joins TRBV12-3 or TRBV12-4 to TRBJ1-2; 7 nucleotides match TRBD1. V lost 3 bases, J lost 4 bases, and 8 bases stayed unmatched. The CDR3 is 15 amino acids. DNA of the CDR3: TGTGCCAGCAGTTTCGGGACAGCCTTTGGCTATGGCTACACCTTC. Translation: CASSFGTAFGYGYTF.

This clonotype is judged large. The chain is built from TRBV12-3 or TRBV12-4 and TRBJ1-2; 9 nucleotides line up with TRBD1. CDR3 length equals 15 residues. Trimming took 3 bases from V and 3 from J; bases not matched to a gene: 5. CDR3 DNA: TGTGCCAGCAGTTTGGGGACAGGGTTGGACTATGGCTACACCTTC. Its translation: CASSLGTGLDYGYTF.

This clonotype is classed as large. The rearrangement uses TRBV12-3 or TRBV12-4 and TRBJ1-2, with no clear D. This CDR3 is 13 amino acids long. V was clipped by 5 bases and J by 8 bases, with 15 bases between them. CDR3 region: CASSSRVGVGYTF. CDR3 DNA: TGTGCCAGCAGTAGCCGCGTCGGGGTGGGCTACACCTTC.

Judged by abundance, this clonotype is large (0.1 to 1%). This CDR3 is CASRPSRVNGYTF. In DNA form, the CDR3 reads TGTGCCAGCAGGCCTAGCAGGGTCAATGGCTACACCTTC. V gene TRBV12-3 or TRBV12-4 combines with J gene TRBJ1-2; D may be TRBD1 (5 bases). The CDR3 contains 13 residues. The V end was cut by 6 bases, the J end by 6 bases, with 14 bases between.

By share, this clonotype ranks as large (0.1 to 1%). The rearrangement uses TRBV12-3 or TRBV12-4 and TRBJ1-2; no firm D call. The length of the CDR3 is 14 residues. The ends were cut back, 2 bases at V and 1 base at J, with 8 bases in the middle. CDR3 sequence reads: CASSLRRGNYGYTF. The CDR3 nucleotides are TGTGCCAGCAGTTTAAGGCGGGGTAACTATGGCTACACCTTC.

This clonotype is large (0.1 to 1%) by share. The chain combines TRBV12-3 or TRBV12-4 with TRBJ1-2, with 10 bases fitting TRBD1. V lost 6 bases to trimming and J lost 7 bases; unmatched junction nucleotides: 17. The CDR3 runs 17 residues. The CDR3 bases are TGTGCCAGCAGCAGATTGTTGGGACAGGGGTTCTCGGGTGGCTACACCTTC. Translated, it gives CASSRLLGQGFSGGYTF.

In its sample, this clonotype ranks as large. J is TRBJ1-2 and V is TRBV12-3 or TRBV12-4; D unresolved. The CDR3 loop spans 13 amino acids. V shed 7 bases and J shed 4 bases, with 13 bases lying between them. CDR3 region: CASTGPTLYGYTF. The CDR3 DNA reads TGTGCCAGCACCGGGCCCACCCTCTATGGCTACACCTTC.

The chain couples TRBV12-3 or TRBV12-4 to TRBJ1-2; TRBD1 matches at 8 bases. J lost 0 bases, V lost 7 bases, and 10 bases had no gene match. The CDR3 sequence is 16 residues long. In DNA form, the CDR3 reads TGTGCCAGCACAATGACAGGGGAAACTACTAACTATGGCTACACCTTC. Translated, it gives CASTMTGETTNYGYTF.

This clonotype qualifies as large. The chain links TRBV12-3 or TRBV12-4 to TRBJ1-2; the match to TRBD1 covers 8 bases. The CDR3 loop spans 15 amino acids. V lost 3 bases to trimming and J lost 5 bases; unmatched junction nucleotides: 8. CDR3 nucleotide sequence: TGTGCCAGCAGTTTTGCGGACAGGGACTTTTATGGCTACACCTTC. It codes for CASSFADRDFYGYTF.

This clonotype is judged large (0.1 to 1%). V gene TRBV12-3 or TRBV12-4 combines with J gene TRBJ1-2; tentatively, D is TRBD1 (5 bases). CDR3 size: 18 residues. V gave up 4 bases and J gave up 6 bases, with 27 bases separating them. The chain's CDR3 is CASSSLVGQGVMWDGYTF. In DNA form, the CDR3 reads TGTGCCAGCAGTTCCTTGGTCGGACAAGGGGTAATGTGGGATGGCTACACCTTC.

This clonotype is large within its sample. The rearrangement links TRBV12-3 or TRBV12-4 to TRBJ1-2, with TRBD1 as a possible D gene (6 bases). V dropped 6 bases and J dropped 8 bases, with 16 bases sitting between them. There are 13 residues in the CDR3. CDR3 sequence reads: CASSPTGMKGYTF. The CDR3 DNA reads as TGTGCCAGCAGCCCTACAGGGATGAAGGGCTACACCTTC.

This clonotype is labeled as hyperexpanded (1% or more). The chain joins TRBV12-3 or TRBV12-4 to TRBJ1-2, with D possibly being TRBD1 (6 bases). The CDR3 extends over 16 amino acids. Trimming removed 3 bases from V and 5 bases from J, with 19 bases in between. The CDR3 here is CASSLATGQFLYGYTF. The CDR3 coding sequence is TGTGCCAGCAGTTTGGCAACTGGACAGTTTCTATATGGCTACACCTTC.

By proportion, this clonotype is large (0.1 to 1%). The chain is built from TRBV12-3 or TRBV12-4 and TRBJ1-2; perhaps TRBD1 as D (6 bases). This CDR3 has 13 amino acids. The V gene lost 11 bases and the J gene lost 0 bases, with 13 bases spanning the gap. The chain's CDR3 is CASSDSSNYGYTF. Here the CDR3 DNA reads TGTGCCTCTTCGGACAGTTCTAACTATGGCTACACCTTC.

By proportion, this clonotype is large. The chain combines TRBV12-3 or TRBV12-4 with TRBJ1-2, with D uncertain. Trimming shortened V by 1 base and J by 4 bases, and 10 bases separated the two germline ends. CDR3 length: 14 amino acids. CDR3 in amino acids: CASSLGPAVYGYTF. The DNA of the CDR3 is TGTGCCAGCAGTTTAGGGCCCGCCGTCTATGGCTACACCTTC.

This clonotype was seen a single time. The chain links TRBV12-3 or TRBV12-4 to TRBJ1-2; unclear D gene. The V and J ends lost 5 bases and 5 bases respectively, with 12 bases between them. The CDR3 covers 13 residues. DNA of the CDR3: TGTGCCAGCAGTCCAGGCTCCTCTTATGGCTACACCTTC. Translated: CASSPGSSYGYTF.

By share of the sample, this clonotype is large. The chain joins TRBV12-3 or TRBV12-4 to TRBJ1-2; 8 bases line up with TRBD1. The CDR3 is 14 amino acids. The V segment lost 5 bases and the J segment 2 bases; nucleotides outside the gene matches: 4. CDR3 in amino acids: CASSRTGSNYGYTF. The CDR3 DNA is TGTGCCAGCAGTAGGACAGGGAGCAACTATGGCTACACCTTC.

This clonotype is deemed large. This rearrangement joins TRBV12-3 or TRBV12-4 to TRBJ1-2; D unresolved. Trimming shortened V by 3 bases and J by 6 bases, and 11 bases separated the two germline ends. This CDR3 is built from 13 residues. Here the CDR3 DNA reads TGTGCCAGCAGTTTGATTCTGGGAGATGGCTACACCTTC. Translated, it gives CASSLILGDGYTF.

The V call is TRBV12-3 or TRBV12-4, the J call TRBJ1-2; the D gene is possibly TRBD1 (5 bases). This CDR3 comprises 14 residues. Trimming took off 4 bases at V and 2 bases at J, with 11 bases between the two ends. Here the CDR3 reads CASSSSDRNYGYTF. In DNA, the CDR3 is TGTGCCAGCAGTTCCAGTGACAGAAACTATGGCTACACCTTC.